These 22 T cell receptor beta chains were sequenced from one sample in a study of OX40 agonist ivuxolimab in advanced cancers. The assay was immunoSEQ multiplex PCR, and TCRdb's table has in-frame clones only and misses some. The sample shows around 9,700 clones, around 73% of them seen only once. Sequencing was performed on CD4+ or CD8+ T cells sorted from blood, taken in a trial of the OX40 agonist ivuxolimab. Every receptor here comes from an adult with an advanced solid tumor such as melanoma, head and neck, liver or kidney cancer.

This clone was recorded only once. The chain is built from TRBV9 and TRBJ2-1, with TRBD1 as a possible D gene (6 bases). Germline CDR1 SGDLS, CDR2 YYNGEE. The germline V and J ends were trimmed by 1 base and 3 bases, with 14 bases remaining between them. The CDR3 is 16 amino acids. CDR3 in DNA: TGTGCCAGCAGCGTAACTTCCGGACAGAGCTACAATGAGCAGTTCTTC. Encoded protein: CASSVTSGQSYNEQFF.

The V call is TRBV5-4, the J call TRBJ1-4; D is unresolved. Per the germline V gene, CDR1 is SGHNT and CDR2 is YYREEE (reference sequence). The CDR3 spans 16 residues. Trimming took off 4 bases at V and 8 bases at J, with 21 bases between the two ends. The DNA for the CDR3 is TGTGCCAGCAGCGACCAGACCGAGGGTGGTGAGGAAAAACTGTTTTTT. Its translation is CASSDQTEGGEEKLFF.

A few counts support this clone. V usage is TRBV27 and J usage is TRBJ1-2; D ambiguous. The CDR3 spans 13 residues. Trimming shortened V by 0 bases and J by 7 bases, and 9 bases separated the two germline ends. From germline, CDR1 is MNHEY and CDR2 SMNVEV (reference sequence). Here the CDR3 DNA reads TGTGCCAGCAGTTTATCGGTAGGCCGTGGCTACACCTTC. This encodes CASSLSVGRGYTF.

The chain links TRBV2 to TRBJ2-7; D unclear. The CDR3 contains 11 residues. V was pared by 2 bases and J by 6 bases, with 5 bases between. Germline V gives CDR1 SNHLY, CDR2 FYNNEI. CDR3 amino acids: CASSETSEQYF. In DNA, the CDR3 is TGTGCCAGCAGTGAAACGAGCGAGCAGTACTTC. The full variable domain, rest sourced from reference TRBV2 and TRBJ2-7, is EPEVTQTPSHQVTQMGQEVILRCVPISNHLYFYWYRQILGQKVEFLVSFYNNEISEKSEIFDDQFSVERPDGSNFTLKIRSTKLEDSAMYFCASSETSEQYFGPGTRLTVT.

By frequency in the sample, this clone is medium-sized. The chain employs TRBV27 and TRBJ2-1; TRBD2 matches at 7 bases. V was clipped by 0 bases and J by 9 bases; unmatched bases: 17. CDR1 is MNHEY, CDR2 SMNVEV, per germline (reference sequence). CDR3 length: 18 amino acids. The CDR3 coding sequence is TGTGCCAGCAGTTTATCGTTCACAGCTTGGACTAGTGGCTCTGAGCAGTTCTTC. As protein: CASSLSFTAWTSGSEQFF.

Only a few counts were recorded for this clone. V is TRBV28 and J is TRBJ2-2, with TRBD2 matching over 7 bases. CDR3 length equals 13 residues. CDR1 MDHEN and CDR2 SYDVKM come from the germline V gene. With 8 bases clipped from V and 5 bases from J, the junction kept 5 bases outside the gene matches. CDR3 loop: CASRAGPTGELFF. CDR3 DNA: TGTGCCAGCCGAGCGGGGCCAACCGGGGAGCTGTTTTTT.

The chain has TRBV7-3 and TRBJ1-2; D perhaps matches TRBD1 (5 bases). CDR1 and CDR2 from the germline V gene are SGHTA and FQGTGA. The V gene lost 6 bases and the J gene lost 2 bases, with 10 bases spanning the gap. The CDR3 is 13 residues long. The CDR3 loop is CASSEGPNYGYTF. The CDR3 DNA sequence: TGTGCCAGCAGTGAGGGGCCGAACTATGGCTACACCTTC. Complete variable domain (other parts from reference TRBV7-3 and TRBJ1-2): GAGVSQTPSNKVTEKGKYVELRCDPISGHTALYWYRQSLGQGPEFLIYFQGTGAADDSGLPNDRFFAVRPEGSVSTLKIQRTERGDSAVYLCASSEGPNYGYTFGSGTRLTVV.

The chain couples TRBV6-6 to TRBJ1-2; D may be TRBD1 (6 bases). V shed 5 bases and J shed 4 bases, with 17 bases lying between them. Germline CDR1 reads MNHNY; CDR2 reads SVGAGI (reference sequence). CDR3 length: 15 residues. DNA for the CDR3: TGTGCCAGCAGTCTAGGACCCGACAGGCCCTATGGCTACACCTTC. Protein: CASSLGPDRPYGYTF.

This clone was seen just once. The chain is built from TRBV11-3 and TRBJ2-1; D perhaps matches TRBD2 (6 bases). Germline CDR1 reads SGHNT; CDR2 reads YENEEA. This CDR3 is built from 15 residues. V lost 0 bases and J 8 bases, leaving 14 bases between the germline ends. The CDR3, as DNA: TGTGCCAGCAGCTTAGACCGGGGGACTCCCCATGAGCAGTTCTTC. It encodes CASSLDRGTPHEQFF.

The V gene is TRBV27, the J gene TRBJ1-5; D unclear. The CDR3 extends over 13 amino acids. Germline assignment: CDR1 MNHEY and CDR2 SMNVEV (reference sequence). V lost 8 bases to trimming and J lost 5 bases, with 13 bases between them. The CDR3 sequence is CASSTSDDQPQHF. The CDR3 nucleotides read TGTGCCAGCTCCACCTCGGACGATCAGCCCCAGCATTTT.

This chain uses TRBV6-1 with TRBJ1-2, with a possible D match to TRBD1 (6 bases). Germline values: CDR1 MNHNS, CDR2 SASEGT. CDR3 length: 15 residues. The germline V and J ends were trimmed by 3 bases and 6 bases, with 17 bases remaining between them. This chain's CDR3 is CASSDELGGLHGYTF. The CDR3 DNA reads TGTGCCAGCAGTGATGAGTTAGGGGGGCTGCATGGCTACACCTTC.

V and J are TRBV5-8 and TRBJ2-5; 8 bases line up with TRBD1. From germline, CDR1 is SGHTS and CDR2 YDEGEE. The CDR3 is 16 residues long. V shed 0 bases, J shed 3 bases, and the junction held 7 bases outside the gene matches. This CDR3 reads CASSLVAGGLEETQYF. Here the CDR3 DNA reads TGTGCCAGCAGCTTGGTAGCAGGGGGCTTAGAAGAGACCCAGTACTTC.

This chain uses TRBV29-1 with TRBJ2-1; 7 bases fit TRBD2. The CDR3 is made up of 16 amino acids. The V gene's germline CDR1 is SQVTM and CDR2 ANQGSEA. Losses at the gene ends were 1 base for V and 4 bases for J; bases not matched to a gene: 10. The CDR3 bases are TGCAGCGTTGAAGGGGGAGGGGATTGGCTATACAATGAGCAGTTCTTC. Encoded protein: CSVEGGGDWLYNEQFF.

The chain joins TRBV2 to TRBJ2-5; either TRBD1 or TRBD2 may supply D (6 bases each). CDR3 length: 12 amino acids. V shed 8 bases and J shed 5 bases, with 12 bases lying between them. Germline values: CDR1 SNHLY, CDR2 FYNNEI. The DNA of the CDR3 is TGTGCCAGCTACGGGGGCGGGGAGACCCAGTACTTC. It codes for CASYGGGETQYF.

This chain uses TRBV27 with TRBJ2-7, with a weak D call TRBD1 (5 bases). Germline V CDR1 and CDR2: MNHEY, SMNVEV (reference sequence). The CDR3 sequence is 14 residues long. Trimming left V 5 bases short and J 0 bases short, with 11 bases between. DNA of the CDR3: TGTGCCAGCAGTACTTTGACAGCCTCCTACGAGCAGTACTTC. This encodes CASSTLTASYEQYF.

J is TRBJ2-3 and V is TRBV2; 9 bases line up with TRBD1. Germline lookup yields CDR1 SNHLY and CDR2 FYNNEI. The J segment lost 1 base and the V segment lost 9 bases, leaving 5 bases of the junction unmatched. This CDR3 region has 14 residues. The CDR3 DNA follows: TGTGCCAGAGACCGGGACAGGGGCACAGATACGCAGTATTTT. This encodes CARDRDRGTDTQYF.

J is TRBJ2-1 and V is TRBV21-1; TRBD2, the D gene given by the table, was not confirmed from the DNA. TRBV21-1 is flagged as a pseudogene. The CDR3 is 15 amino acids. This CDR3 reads CASSRGGTSNDEQFF. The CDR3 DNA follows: TGTGCCAGCAGCAGGGGTGGGACTAGTAACGATGAGCAGTTCTTC.

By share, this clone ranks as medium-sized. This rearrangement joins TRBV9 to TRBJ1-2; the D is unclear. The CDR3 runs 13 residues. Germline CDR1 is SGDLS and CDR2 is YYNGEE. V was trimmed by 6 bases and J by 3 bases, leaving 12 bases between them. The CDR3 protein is CASTRSEDYGYTF. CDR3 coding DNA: TGTGCCAGCACCCGGTCCGAGGACTATGGCTACACCTTC.

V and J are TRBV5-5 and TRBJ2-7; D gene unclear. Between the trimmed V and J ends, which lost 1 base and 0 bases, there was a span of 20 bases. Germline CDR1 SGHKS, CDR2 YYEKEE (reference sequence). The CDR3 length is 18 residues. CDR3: CASSLILSLADSSYEQYF. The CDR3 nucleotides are TGTGCCAGCAGCTTGATCTTATCCTTGGCGGATAGCTCCTACGAGCAGTACTTC.

CDR3: CSVAGGRDYGYTF. The CDR3 bases are TGCAGCGTTGCAGGGGGCAGAGACTATGGCTACACCTTC. J is TRBJ1-2 and V is TRBV29-1; 8 bases agree with TRBD1. Germline-derived CDR1 and CDR2 are SQVTM and ANQGSEA. J gave up 3 bases and V 4 bases, and 4 bases lay outside the gene matches. This CDR3 has 13 amino acids.

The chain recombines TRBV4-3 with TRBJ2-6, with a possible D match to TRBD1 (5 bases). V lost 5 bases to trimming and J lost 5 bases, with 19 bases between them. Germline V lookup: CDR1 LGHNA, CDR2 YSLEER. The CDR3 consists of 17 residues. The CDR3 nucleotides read TGCGCCAGCAGCTCGCTTAGAGGACAAAGTCGGGCCAACGTCCTGACTTTC. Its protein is CASSSLRGQSRANVLTF.

CDR3 bases: TGTGCCAGCAGCCAAGATTATGGTGGGGCCAAAAACATTCAGTACTTC. It yields the protein CASSQDYGGAKNIQYF. The V call is TRBV14, the J call TRBJ2-4; D is uncertain. V dropped 0 bases and J dropped 1 base, with 10 bases sitting between them. The CDR3 length is 16 residues. Germline V CDR1 and CDR2: SGHDN, FVKESK.